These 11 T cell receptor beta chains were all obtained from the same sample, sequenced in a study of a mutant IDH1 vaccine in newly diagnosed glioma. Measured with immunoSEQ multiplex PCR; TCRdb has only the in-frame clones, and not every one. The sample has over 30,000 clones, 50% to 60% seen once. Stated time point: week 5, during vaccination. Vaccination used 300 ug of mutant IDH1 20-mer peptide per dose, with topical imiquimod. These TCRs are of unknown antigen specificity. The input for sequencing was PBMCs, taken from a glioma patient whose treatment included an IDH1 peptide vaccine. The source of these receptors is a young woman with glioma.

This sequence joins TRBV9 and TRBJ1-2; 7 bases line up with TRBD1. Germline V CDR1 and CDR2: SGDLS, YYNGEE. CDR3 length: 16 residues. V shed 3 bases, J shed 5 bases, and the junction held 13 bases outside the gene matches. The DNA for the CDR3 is TGTGCCAGCAGCGCGGAGCACAGGACAGGTTCTTATGGCTACACCTTC. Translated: CASSAEHRTGSYGYTF.

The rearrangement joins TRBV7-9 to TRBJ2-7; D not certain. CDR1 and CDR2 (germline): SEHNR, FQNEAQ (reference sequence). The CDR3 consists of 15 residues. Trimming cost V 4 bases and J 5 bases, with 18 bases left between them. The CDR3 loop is CASSSTQAPDHEQYF. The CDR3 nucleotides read TGTGCCAGCAGCTCCACCCAGGCGCCAGACCACGAGCAGTACTTC.

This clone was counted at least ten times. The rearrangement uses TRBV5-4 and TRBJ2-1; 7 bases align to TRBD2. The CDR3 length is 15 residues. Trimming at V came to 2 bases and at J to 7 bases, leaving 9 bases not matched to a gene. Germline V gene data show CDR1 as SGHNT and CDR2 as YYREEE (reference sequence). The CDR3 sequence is CASSFPAGTVNEQFF. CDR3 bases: TGTGCCAGCAGCTTTCCAGCGGGGACGGTAAATGAGCAGTTCTTC.

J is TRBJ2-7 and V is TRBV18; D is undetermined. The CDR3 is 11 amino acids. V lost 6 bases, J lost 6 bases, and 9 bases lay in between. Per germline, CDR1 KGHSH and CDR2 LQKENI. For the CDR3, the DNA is TGTGCCAGCTCCCTCAACATCGAGCAGTACTTC. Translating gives CASSLNIEQYF.

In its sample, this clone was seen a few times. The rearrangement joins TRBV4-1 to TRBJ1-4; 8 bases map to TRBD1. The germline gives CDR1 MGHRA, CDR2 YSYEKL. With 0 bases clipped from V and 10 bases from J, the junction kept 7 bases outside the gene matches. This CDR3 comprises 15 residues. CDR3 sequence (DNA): TGCGCCAGCAGCCAAGATCCACAGGGGGAAGTAAAACTGTTTTTT. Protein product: CASSQDPQGEVKLFF.

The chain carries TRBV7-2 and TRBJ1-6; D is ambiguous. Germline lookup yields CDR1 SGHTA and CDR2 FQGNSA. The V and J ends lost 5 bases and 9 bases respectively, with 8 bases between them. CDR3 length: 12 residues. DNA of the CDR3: TGTGCCAGCAGCCGCGATGCTTCACCCCTCCACTTT. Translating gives CASSRDASPLHF.

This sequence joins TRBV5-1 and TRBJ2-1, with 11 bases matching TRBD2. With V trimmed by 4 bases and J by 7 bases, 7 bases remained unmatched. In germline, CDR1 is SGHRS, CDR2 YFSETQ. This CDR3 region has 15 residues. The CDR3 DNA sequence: TGCGCCAGCAGCCCACTAGCGGGAGCTGGGAATGAGCAGTTCTTC. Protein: CASSPLAGAGNEQFF.

Written as DNA, the CDR3 is TGTGCCAGCAGCAACCCCGAGATCGTTGATACGCAGTATTTT. Translation gives CASSNPEIVDTQYF. This chain joins TRBV5-4 and TRBJ2-3; D is unresolved. The CDR3 spans 14 residues. V lost 4 bases and J lost 6, with 15 bases in between. Germline-derived CDR1 and CDR2 are SGHNT and YYREEE (reference sequence).

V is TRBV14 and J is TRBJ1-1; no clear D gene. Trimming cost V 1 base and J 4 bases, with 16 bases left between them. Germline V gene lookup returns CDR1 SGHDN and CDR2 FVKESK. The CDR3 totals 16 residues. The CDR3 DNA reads TGTGCCAGCAGCCAAGCGATTCTGGGTTTCGGCACTGAAGCTTTCTTT. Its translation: CASSQAILGFGTEAFF.

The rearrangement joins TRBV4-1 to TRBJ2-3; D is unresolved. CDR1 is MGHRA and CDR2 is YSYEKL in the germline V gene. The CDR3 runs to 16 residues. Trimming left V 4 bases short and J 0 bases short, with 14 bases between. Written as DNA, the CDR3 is TGCGCCAGCAGCCCCAGTGGGAAGCCTAGCACAGATACGCAGTATTTT. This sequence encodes CASSPSGKPSTDTQYF.

CDR3 nucleotides: TGTGCCAGCAACCCCAGCGGGGAAGTGGGTCGGTATTTT. Its translation is CASNPSGEVGRYF. The chain carries TRBV28 and TRBJ2-3; 7 bases are shared with TRBD2. J gave up 14 bases and V 7 bases, and 15 bases lay outside the gene matches. The CDR3 covers 13 residues. Germline assignment: CDR1 MDHEN and CDR2 SYDVKM.